A selection of T cell receptor beta chains follows, all from one sample in a study of Ad26.COV2.S vaccination and SARS-CoV-2 variants. Sequencing used immunoSEQ multiplex PCR; TCRdb keeps in-frame clones, though not all of them. The table has 150,000 to 200,000 clones, 87% seen once. Sample: peripheral blood, taken after recovery from COVID-19. The receptor set was obtained from a human donor who had recovered from COVID-19. Both conserved end residues are part of each CDR3. D genes are given only for firm matches. The size of a clone is reported for some rows only, either as once, few or many, or as a class for expanded clones.

v_call	d_call	clone_size	j_call	cdr3_nt	cdr3_aa
TRBV5-1	.	.	TRBJ2-1	TGCGCCAGCAGCTTGGGCCAGGGCATCAATGAGCAGTTCTTC	CASSLGQGINEQFF
TRBV27	TRBD1	.	TRBJ2-5	TGTGCCAGCAGTTCGACAGGGGGCTCTTTGGTAGAGACCCAGTACTTC	CASSSTGGSLVETQYF
TRBV19	.	few	TRBJ1-2	TGTGCCAGTAGTCTCGACTCAGGGGCTCGAGGCTACACCTTC	CASSLDSGARGYTF
TRBV23-1	.	.	TRBJ1-2	TGCGCCAGCAGTCAATTTAGTCCGAGACAAAACTATGGCTACACCTTC	CASSQFSPRQNYGYTF
TRBV2	.	.	TRBJ2-2	TGTGCCAGCAGTGACCGGGGTATGAACACCGGGGAGCTGTTTTTT	CASSDRGMNTGELFF
TRBV9	.	once	TRBJ2-1	TGTGCCAGCAGCGACAGCGGTAGCTCCTACAATGAGCAGTTCTTC	CASSDSGSSYNEQFF
TRBV7-3	.	.	TRBJ2-3	TGTGCCAGCAGCTTAAGTGGAGATACGCAGTATTTT	CASSLSGDTQYF
TRBV15	.	.	TRBJ2-7	TGTGCCACCAGCCCCGACAGGGAGGGTACCTACGAGCAGTACTTC	CATSPDREGTYEQYF
TRBV28	TRBD2	.	TRBJ2-5	TGTGCCAGCAGCACTAGCGGGATCGTGCGAGAGACCCAGTACTTC	CASSTSGIVRETQYF
TRBV5-6	.	.	TRBJ2-3	TGTGCCAGCAGCCGGCCCCCGGCAGGGTCGAGAGATACGCAGTATTTT	CASSRPPAGSRDTQYF
TRBV24-1	.	.	TRBJ2-7	TGTGCCACCAGTGATGCCCGGAACAATGGGGAGCAGTACTTC	CATSDARNNGEQYF
TRBV3-1/TRBV3-2	.	.	TRBJ1-2	TGTGCCAGCACCTCCAGACGAGACTATGGCTACACCTTC	CASTSRRDYGYTF
TRBV3-1/TRBV3-2	TRBD2	.	TRBJ2-5	TGTGCCAGCAGCCAAACTATCGGGGGGAGCCACCAAGAGACCCAGTACTTC	CASSQTIGGSHQETQYF
TRBV2	TRBD2	.	TRBJ2-1	TGTGCCAGCAGTGTTGGACTAGCGGGGGCCTACAATGAGCAGTTCTTC	CASSVGLAGAYNEQFF
TRBV28	.	.	TRBJ2-1	.	CASSILAGGPNEQFF
TRBV6-6	.	.	TRBJ1-3	TGTGCCAGCAGAGGGGACGGCTCTGGAAACACCATATATTTT	CASRGDGSGNTIYF
TRBV29-1	.	.	TRBJ1-2	TGCAGCGTTGAAGGGTATGGCTACACCTTC	CSVEGYGYTF
TRBV28	.	.	TRBJ1-3	TGTGCCAGCAGTCCCACCCCGGGACACACTGGAAACACCATATATTTT	CASSPTPGHTGNTIYF
TRBV27	TRBD2	once	TRBJ2-7	TGTGCCAGCAGTTTAATACGGGGGGTAGAGGACGAGCAGTACTTC	CASSLIRGVEDEQYF
TRBV6-5	.	.	TRBJ1-5	TGTGCCAGCAGTCGGGACTATCAGCCCCAGCATTTT	CASSRDYQPQHF
TRBV2	.	once	TRBJ1-5	TGTGCCAGCAGTGAAAGACATTATAGCAATCAGCCCCAGCATTTT	CASSERHYSNQPQHF
TRBV5-8	.	.	TRBJ2-7	TGTGCCAGCAGCCTCTCCGGGACAACCTACGAGCAGTACTTC	CASSLSGTTYEQYF